This T cell receptor beta chain was recorded in a study of identical twins. General study results and limits: Cross-sectional statistics, not tracking of the same donors, supported the conclusions.

As regards this clonotype: What it binds is unknown.

TCRdb used MiXCR to reprocess the 5' RACE reads, holding one entry per CDR3 protein. This table has about 720,000 distinct CDR3 sequences, around a sixth appearing once. Germline-derived CDR1 and CDR2 are SGHRS and YFSETQ. This CDR3 spans 14 amino acids. The V end lost 0 bases, the J end lost 4 bases, and 9 bases lay between the germline ends. This sample was shared with a second study, whose subject was T cells expressing NK-cell markers. That investigation notes: It was from sorted CD3+CD56+NKG2C+, CD3+CD56+NKG2C- and CD3+CD56-NKG2C+ T cells that TCR beta repertoires came. Sorting was restricted to alpha-beta TCR T cells by an anti-gamma-delta TCR antibody in several experiments. Expanded NKG2C+ T cell clones were not confirmed as HCMV-specific.

The V gene is TRBV5-1, the J gene TRBJ2-3; D unclear. Specimen: PBMCs. The receptor was isolated from a woman aged 18-29 years in good health. DNA of the CDR3: TGCGCCAGCAGCTTGGAGAGACGGGCAGATACGCAGTATTTT. Translated: CASSLERRADTQYF.